This TCR beta chain was documented in a study of shared clonotypes between healthy human individuals. Overall study context: CD8 memory received one plate per donor, CD8 naive two, CD4 memory three and CD4 naive three.

The germline CDR1 and CDR2 sequences are SGHNT and YYREEE (reference sequence). This CDR3 is 13 amino acids long. V lost 0 bases and J lost 7, with 10 bases in between. As for this clone: Its antigen is not identified.

The data were produced by immunoSEQ multiplex PCR, yet TCRdb's version contains in-frame clones alone and is incomplete. The repertoire has hundreds of thousands of clones, 90% to 95% of them found once; the top ten carry approximately 25%. Study-level findings and limits: It was the non-shared clonotypes that had lower generation probabilities than clonotypes shared by all four donors.

As defined, naive CD8 cells were CD45RO-negative and positively selected for CCR7, with terminally differentiated effector memory CD45RA+ cells excluded. Sequenced: naive CD8+ T cells sorted from blood. This clonotype originated in a man aged 25-45 years in good health. The chain combines TRBV5-4 with TRBJ2-5; weak D call: TRBD2 (6 bases). CDR3 residues: CASSLGGGWTQYF. The CDR3 bases are TGTGCCAGCAGCTTGGGGGGAGGTTGGACCCAGTACTTC.